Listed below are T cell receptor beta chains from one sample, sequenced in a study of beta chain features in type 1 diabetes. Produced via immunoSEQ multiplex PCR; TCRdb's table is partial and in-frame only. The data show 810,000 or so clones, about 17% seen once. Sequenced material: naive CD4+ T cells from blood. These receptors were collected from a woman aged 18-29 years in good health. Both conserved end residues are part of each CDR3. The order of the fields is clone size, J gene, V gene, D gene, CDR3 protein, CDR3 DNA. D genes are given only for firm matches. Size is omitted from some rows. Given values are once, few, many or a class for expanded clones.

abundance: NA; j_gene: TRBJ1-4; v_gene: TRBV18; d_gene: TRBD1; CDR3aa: CASSSGQGANEKLFF; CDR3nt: TGTGCCAGCTCATCCGGACAGGGCGCTAATGAAAAACTGTTTTTT
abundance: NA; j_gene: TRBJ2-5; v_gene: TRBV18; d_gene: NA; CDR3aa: CASSPLTQYF; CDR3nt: TGTGCCAGCTCACCTTTGACCCAGTACTTC
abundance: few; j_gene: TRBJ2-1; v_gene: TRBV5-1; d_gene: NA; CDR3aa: CASSKTRDGHEQFF; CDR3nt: TGCGCCAGCAGCAAGACCCGGGACGGTCATGAGCAGTTCTTC
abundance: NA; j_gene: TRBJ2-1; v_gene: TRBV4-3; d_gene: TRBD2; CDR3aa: CASSRRLATEVEQFF; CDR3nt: TGCGCCAGCAGCCGCAGACTAGCGACCGAGGTTGAGCAGTTCTTC
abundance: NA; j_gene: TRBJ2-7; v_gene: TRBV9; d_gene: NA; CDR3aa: CASSPDPLEGEQYF; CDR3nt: TGTGCCAGCAGCCCAGACCCCCTAGAGGGCGAGCAGTACTTC
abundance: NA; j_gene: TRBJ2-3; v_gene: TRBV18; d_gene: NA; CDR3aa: CASSPLTSTDTQYF; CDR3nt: TGTGCCAGCTCACCACTGACTAGCACAGATACGCAGTATTTT
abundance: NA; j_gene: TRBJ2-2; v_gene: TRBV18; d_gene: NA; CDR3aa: CASSFLTDTGELFF; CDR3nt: TGTGCCAGCTCGTTTCTTACAGACACCGGGGAGCTGTTTTTT
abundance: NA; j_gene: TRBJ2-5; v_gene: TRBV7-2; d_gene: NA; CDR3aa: CASSLAKTETQYF; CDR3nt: TGTGCCAGCAGCTTAGCCAAAACAGAGACCCAGTACTTC
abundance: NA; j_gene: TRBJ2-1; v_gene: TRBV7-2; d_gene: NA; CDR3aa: CAAKLGGMKNEQFF; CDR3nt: TGTGCCGCTAAATTAGGGGGGATGAAAAATGAGCAGTTCTTC
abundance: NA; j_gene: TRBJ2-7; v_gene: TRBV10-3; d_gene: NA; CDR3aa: CAISELGTPYEQYF; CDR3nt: TGTGCCATCAGTGAGCTGGGTACACCCTACGAGCAGTACTTC
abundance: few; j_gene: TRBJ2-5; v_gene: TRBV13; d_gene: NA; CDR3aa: CASSLRTEETQYF; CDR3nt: TGTGCCAGCAGCCTCCGGACTGAAGAGACCCAGTACTTC
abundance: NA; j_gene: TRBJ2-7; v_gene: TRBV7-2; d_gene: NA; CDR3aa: CASTPGRYPVPYEQYF; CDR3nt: TGTGCCAGCACCCCCGGTCGCTACCCAGTTCCCTACGAGCAGTACTTC
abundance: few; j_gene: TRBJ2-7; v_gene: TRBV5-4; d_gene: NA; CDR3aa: CASSLDISYEQYF; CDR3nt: TGTGCCAGCAGCTTGGACATATCCTACGAGCAGTACTTC
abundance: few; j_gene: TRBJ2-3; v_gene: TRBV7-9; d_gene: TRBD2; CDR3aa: CASSLSPVTGGRADTQYF; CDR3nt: TGTGCCAGCAGCTTATCCCCGGTTACGGGAGGTCGCGCAGATACGCAGTATTTT
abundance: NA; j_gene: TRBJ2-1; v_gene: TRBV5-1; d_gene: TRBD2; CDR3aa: CASSLRSSGRGNEQFF; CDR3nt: TGCGCCAGCAGCTTAAGGTCTAGCGGGAGGGGCAATGAGCAGTTCTTC
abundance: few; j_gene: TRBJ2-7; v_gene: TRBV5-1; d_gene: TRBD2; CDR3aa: CASSPGLAGTYSEQYF; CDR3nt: TGCGCCAGCAGCCCCGGACTAGCGGGAACCTATAGTGAGCAGTACTTC
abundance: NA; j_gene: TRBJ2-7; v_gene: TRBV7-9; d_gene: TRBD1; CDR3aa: CASSSREQGPYEQYF; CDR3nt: TGTGCCAGCAGCTCAAGGGAACAGGGGCCCTACGAGCAGTACTTC
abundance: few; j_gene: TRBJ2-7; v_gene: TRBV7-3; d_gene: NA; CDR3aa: CASSPNGLRDGSEQYF; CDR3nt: TGTGCCAGCAGCCCCAATGGGCTACGTGATGGCTCCGAGCAGTACTTC
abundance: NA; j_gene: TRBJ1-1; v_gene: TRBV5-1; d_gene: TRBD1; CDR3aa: CASSYGQENTEAFF; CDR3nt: TGCGCCAGCAGCTACGGACAGGAAAACACTGAAGCTTTCTTT
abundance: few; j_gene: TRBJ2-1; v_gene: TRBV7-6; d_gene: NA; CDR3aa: CASSPTADLSSYNEQFF; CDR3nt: TGTGCCAGCAGCCCCACCGCGGATCTAAGCTCCTACAATGAGCAGTTCTTC
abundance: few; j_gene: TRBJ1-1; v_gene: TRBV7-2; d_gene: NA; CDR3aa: CASEGRRNTEAFF; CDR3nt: TGTGCCAGCGAGGGACGGAGGAACACTGAAGCTTTCTTT
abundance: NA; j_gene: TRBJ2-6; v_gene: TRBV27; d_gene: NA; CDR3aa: CASSLGWGSSGANVLTF; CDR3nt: TGTGCCAGCAGTTTGGGGTGGGGATCCTCTGGGGCCAACGTCCTGACTTTC
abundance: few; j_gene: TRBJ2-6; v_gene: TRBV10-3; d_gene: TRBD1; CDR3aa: CAISERQTGGSGANVLTF; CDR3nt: TGTGCCATCAGTGAGCGACAGACAGGGGGGTCTGGGGCCAACGTCCTGACTTTC
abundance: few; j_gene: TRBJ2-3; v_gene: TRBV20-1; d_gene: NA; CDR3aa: CSASGTDTQYF; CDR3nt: TGCAGTGCTAGCGGGACAGATACGCAGTATTTT
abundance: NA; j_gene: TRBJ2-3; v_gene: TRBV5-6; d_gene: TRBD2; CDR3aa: CASSKTSSGSMDTQYF; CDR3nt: TGTGCCAGCAGTAAAACCTCTAGCGGGAGTATGGATACGCAGTATTTT
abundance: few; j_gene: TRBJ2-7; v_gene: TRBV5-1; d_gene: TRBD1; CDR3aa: CASSHPGQGYEQYF; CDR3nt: TGCGCCAGCAGCCACCCGGGACAGGGATACGAGCAGTACTTC
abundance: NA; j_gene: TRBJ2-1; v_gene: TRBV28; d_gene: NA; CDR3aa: CASSTNNNEQFF; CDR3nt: TGTGCCAGCAGCACTAACAACAATGAGCAGTTCTTC
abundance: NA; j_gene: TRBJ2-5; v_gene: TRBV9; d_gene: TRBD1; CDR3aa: CASSPEGRGKETQYF; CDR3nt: TGTGCCAGCAGCCCAGAGGGCAGGGGGAAGGAGACCCAGTACTTC
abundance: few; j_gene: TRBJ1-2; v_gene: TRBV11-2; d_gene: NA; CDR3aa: CASSLGGNYGYTF; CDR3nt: TGTGCCAGCAGCTTAGGAGGGAACTATGGCTACACCTTC
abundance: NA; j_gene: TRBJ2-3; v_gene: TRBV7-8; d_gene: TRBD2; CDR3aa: CASTPGGVTDTQYF; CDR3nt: TGTGCCAGCACCCCGGGAGGGGTAACAGATACGCAGTATTTT
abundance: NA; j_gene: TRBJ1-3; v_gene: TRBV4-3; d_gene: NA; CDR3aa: CASSRTVYSGNTIYF; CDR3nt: TGCGCCAGCAGCCGCACAGTATACTCTGGAAACACCATATATTTT
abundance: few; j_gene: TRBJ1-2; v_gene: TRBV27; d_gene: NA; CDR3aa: CASSLRVNYGYTF; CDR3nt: TGTGCCAGCAGTTTACGTGTTAACTATGGCTACACCTTC
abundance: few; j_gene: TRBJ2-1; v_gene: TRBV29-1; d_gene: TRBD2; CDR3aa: CSVVKLAGGEQFF; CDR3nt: TGCAGCGTTGTTAAGCTAGCGGGTGGTGAGCAGTTCTTC
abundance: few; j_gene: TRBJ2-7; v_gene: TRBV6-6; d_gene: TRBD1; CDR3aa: CASSTTGGFYEQYF; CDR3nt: TGTGCCAGCAGCACGACAGGGGGTTTCTACGAGCAGTACTTC
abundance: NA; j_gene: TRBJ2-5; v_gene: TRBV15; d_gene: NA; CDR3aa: CATSRGFGRGLQSQETQYF; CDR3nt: TGTGCCACCAGCAGGGGTTTTGGGAGAGGGCTCCAGTCGCAAGAGACCCAGTACTTC
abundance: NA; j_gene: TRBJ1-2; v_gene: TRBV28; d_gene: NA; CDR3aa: CASSKRGPTRGAYGYTF; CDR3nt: TGTGCCAGCAGCAAACGGGGCCCCACTCGGGGGGCCTATGGCTACACCTTC
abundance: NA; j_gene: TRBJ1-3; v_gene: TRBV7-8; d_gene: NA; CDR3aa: CATAGPSSGNTIYF; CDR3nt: TGTGCCACGGCAGGACCGTCCTCTGGAAACACCATATATTTT
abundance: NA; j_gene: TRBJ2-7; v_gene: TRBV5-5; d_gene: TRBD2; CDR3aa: CASSLKRGLAGGGYEQYF; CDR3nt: TGTGCCAGCAGCTTGAAAAGAGGGCTAGCGGGAGGAGGATACGAGCAGTACTTC
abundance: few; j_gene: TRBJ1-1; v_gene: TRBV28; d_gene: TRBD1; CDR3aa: CASSLQDRVNTEAFF; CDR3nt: TGTGCCAGCAGTCTACAGGACAGGGTGAACACTGAAGCTTTCTTT
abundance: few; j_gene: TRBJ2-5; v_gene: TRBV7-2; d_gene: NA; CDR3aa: CASSLGGLQETQYF; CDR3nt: TGTGCCAGCAGCTTAGGTGGATTACAAGAGACCCAGTACTTC
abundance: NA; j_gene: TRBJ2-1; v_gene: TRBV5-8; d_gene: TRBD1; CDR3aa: CASSQGPSGQGADGEQFF; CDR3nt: TGCGCCAGCAGCCAAGGGCCATCGGGACAGGGAGCGGACGGTGAGCAGTTCTTC
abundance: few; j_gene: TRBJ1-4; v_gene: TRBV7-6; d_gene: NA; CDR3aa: CASSSTAYNEKLFF; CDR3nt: TGTGCCAGCAGCTCGACAGCCTATAATGAAAAACTGTTTTTT
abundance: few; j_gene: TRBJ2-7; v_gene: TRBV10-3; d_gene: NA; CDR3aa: CAISQGYEQYF; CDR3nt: TGTGCCATCTCCCAGGGTTACGAGCAGTACTTC
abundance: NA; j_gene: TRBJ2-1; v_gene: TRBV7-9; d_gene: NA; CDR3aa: CASSLDPQTYNEQFF; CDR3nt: TGTGCCAGCAGCTTAGATCCTCAAACTTACAATGAGCAGTTCTTC
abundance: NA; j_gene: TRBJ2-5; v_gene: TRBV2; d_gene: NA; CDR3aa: CASSAGSTQETQYF; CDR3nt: TGTGCCAGCAGTGCCGGTAGTACTCAAGAGACCCAGTACTTC
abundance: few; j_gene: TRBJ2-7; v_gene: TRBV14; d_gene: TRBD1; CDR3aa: CASSRPGTAYEQYF; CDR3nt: TGTGCCAGCAGCCGGCCCGGGACAGCCTACGAGCAGTACTTC
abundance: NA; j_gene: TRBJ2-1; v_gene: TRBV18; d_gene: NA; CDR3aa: CASSPSAGRDEQFF; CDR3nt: TGTGCCAGCTCACCATCCGCGGGCCGGGATGAGCAGTTCTTC
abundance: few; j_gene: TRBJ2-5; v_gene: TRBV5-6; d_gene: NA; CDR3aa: CASSLFGIRETQYF; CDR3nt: TGTGCCAGCAGCTTATTTGGGATAAGAGAGACCCAGTACTTC
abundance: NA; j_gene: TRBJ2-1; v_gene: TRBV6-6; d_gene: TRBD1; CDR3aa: CASSLPRDRADEQFF; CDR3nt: TGTGCCAGCAGCCTACCCCGGGACAGGGCCGATGAGCAGTTCTTC
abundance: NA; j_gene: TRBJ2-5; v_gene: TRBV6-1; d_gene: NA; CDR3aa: CASTDPGTPTIGRETQYF; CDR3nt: TGTGCCAGCACTGACCCCGGGACGCCTACCATAGGGCGGGAGACCCAGTACTTC
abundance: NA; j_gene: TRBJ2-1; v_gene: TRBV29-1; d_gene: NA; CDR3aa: CSVDRDLSYNEQFF; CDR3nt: TGCAGCGTTGACAGGGACCTCTCCTACAATGAGCAGTTCTTC
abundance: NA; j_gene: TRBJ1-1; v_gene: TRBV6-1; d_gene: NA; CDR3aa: CASSEMRAWHTEAFF; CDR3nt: TGTGCCAGCAGTGAAATGAGGGCTTGGCACACTGAAGCTTTCTTT